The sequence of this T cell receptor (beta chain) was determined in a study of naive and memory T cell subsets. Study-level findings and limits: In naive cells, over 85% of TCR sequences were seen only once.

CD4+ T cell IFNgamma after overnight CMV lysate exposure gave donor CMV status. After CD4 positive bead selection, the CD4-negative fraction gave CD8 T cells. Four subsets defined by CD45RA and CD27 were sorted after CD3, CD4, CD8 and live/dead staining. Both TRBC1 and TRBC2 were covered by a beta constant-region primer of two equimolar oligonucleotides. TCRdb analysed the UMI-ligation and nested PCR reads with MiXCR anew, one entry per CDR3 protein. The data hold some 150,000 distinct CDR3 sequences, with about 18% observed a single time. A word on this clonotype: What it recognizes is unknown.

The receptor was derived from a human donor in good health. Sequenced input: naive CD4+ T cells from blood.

The DNA for the CDR3 is TGTGCCACCATAAGGCCGGGCGCCACCTACACCTTC. This encodes CATIRPGATYTF. The chain combines TRBV6-5 with TRBJ1-2; unclear D gene. CDR1 is MNHEY and CDR2 is SVGAGI in the germline V gene. CDR3 length: 12 amino acids. V was trimmed by 10 bases and J by 10 bases, leaving 19 bases between them.